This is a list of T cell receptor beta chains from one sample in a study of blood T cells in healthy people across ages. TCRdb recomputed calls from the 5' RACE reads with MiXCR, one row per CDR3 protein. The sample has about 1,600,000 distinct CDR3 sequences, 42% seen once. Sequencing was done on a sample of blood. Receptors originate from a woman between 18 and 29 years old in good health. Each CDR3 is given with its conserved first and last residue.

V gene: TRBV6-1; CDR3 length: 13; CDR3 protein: CASDSYSNQPQHF
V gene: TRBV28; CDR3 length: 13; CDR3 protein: CASSFRGIKKAFF
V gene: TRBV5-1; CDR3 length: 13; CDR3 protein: CASTLGQQETQYF
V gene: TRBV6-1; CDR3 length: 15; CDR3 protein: CASSEGDRLTGELFF
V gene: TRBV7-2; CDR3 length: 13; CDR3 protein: CASSLNVYNEQYF
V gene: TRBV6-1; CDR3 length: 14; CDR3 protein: CASSVGQYTDTQYF
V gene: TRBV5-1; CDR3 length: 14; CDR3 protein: CASSVGQAYNEQFF
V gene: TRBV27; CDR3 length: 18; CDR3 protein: CASSLWSSGVSPLYEQYF
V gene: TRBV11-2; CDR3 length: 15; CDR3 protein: CASSPGRAGNTEAFF
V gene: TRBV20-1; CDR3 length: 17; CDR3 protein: CSARADLAGALQETQYF
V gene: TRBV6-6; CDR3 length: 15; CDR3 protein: CASSYSGQGEETQYF
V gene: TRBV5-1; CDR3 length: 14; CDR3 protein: CASSWRSSSWPQHF
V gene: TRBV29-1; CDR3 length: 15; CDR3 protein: CSVEVPGQGEDTQYF
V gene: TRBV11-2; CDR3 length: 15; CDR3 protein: CASSLVSGDSYGYTF
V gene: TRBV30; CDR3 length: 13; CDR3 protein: CAWSLDRDAEAFF
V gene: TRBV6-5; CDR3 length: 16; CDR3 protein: CASREGQGITYNEQYF
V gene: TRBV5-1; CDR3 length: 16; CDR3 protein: CASSRGTAEGDYGYTF
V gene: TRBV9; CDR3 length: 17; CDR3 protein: CASSVADIGQSPYGYTF
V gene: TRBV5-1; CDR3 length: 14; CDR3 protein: CASSSGTGSEKLFF
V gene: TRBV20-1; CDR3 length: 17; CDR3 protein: CSARLGDTLSSYNEQFF
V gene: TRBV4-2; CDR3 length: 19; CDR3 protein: CASSQDVFSGIVSAYEQYF
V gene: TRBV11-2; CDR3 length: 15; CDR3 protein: CASSRLAGGDNEQFF
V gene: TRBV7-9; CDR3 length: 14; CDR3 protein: CASSLGQPNEKLFF